What follows are 22 T cell receptor beta chains derived from one specimen sequenced in a study of cytomegalovirus exposure and HLA in healthy donors. Primers for the PCR totalled 60 Vbeta and 13 Jbeta. Generated by immunoSEQ multiplex PCR, the TCRdb table keeps only in-frame clones and is missing some. This sample has about 160,000 clones, with 82% found just once. Sequencing was carried out using PBMCs. Every receptor here comes from a man between 45 and 60 years old in good health and CMV-seropositive.

The chain uses TRBV9 and TRBJ2-7; D unclear. Trimming left V 0 bases short and J 0 bases short, with 10 bases between. The CDR3 runs 15 residues. The V gene's germline CDR1 is SGDLS and CDR2 YYNGEE. CDR3 DNA sequence: TGTGCCAGCAGCGTAGGCGCCGTTATCTCCTACGAGCAGTACTTC. The encoded protein is CASSVGAVISYEQYF. The full variable domain, with the rest looked up from reference TRBV9 and TRBJ2-7, is DSGVTQTPKHLITATGQRVTLRCSPRSGDLSVYWYQQSLDQGLQFLIQYYNGEERAKGNILERFSAQQFPDLHSELNLSSLELGDSALYFCASSVGAVISYEQYFGPGTRLTVT.

The J gene is TRBJ1-4, the V gene TRBV21-1; the DNA was not used to check the table's D call, TRBD1. TRBV21-1 is annotated as a pseudogene. CDR3 size: 17 residues. The CDR3 is CASRWDRLFTTNEKLFF. DNA of the CDR3: TGTGCCAGCAGATGGGACAGGCTATTTACAACTAATGAAAAACTGTTTTTT.

The rearrangement joins TRBV10-3 to TRBJ1-2; no firm D call. The V and J ends lost 4 bases and 9 bases respectively, with 9 bases between them. This CDR3 has 11 residues. The germline V gene encodes CDR1 ENHRY and CDR2 SYGVKD. CDR3 sequence (DNA): TGTGCCATCAGTGGAGGCGATCGCTACACCTTC. Protein product: CAISGGDRYTF.

This chain's CDR3 is CATSRETTVSGNTIYF. The CDR3 DNA reads as TGTGCCACCAGCAGAGAAACCACAGTCTCTGGAAACACCATATATTTT. The chain employs TRBV15 and TRBJ1-3; no definite D call. CDR1 is LNHNV and CDR2 is YYDKDF in the germline V gene (reference sequence). The germline V and J ends were trimmed by 0 bases and 0 bases, with 9 bases remaining between them. The CDR3 loop spans 16 amino acids.

The gene calls are TRBV5-8 and TRBJ2-7; 9 nucleotides align to TRBD1. The CDR3 runs 14 residues. Per the germline V gene, CDR1 is SGHTS and CDR2 is YDEGEE. The junction had 5 bases not matched to a gene; V was cut back by 4 bases and J by 3 bases. CDR3 sequence (DNA): TGTGCCAGCAGCCGGCCGGGACAGGGCTACGAGCAGTACTTC. Protein: CASSRPGQGYEQYF.

For this clone: The junction departs from germline at one end; a sequencing error may be responsible. CDR3: CASSRTSGSTDTQYF. The DNA of the CDR3 is TGTGCTAGCAGCCGAACTAGCGGGAGCACAGATACGCAGTATTTT. V is TRBV7-7 and J is TRBJ2-3, with 9 bases aligning to TRBD2. CDR1 is SSHAT, CDR2 FNYEAQ, per germline (reference sequence). The CDR3 is made up of 15 amino acids. The entire variable domain, with the rest obtained from reference TRBV7-7 and TRBJ2-3, is as follows: GAGVSQSPRYKVTKRGQDVTLRCDPISSHATLYWYQQALGQGPEFLTYFNYEAQPDKSGLPSDRFSAERPEGSISTLTIQRTEQRDSAMYRCASSRTSGSTDTQYFGPGTRLTVL.

This clone occurred once. The chain has TRBV4-1 and TRBJ1-2; D not resolved. Trimming cost V 5 bases and J 4 bases, with 14 bases left between them. This CDR3 is 14 amino acids long. CDR1 MGHRA and CDR2 YSYEKL come from the germline V gene. CDR3 protein: CASSTTFRGYGYTF. In DNA, the CDR3 is TGCGCCAGCAGCACCACCTTCAGAGGCTATGGCTACACCTTC.

This chain joins TRBV7-9 and TRBJ1-1; TRBD1 is a possible D gene (5 bases). Germline V gene data show CDR1 as SEHNR and CDR2 as FQNEAQ (reference sequence). The V end lost 5 bases, the J end lost 1 base, and 8 bases lay between the germline ends. The length of the CDR3 is 13 residues. The CDR3 protein is CASSQQGNTEAFF. Here the CDR3 DNA reads TGTGCCAGCAGCCAGCAGGGGAACACTGAAGCTTTCTTT.

This clone has just a few counts. The rearrangement joins TRBV2 to TRBJ2-2, with D perhaps matching TRBD2 (6 bases). The CDR3 sequence is 14 residues long. Germline CDR1 is SNHLY and CDR2 is FYNNEI. Trimming left V 3 bases short and J 4 bases short, with 9 bases between. CDR3 amino acids: CASSERTTTGELFF. The DNA for the CDR3 is TGTGCCAGCAGTGAGAGGACTACCACCGGGGAGCTGTTTTTT.

The rearrangement uses TRBV18 and TRBJ2-5; D remains ambiguous. With 3 bases removed from V and 1 base from J, the gap between germline ends came to 12 bases. Germline-derived CDR1 and CDR2 are KGHSH and LQKENI. The CDR3 covers 15 residues. The CDR3, as DNA: TGTGCCAGCTCACCGGGCCGACCGTTCCAAGAGACCCAGTACTTC. This encodes CASSPGRPFQETQYF.

The rearrangement joins TRBV29-1 to TRBJ2-3; unclear D gene. Germline CDR1 SQVTM, CDR2 ANQGSEA. The CDR3 covers 14 residues. Trimming cost V 5 bases and J 1 base, with 13 bases left between them. The DNA for the CDR3 is TGCAGCGTTAAAGGCTACCAGGGCACAGATACGCAGTATTTT. Its protein product is CSVKGYQGTDTQYF.

The chain joins TRBV10-3 to TRBJ2-1; TRBD2 agrees at 9 bases. Germline CDR1 reads ENHRY; CDR2 reads SYGVKD. The CDR3 length is 14 residues. The V segment lost 10 bases and the J segment 9 bases; nucleotides outside the gene matches: 13. CDR3 in amino acids: CATSGSSGISEQFF. The CDR3 DNA follows: TGTGCCACGTCGGGTTCTAGCGGGATTAGTGAGCAGTTCTTC.

This clone was seen only a few times. This chain joins TRBV7-6 and TRBJ2-5, with D uncertain. Germline values: CDR1 SGHVS, CDR2 FNYEAQ. The CDR3 runs 13 residues. V shed 5 bases and J shed 3 bases, with 10 bases lying between them. The CDR3 DNA is TGTGCCAGCAGCCCCGTAGCAAAAGAGACCCAGTACTTC. This encodes CASSPVAKETQYF. Full variable domain (outside the CDR3, taken from reference TRBV7-6 and TRBJ2-5): GAGVSQSPRYKVTKRGQDVALRCDPISGHVSLYWYRQALGQGPEFLTYFNYEAQQDKSGLPNDRFSAERPEGSISTLTIQRTEQRDSAMYRCASSPVAKETQYFGPGTRLLVL.

This chain joins TRBV7-2 and TRBJ1-3; 7 bases fit TRBD1. The V and J ends lost 0 bases and 4 bases, in that order; junction bases with no gene match: 6. CDR1 and CDR2 from the germline V gene are SGHTA and FQGNSA. The CDR3 consists of 16 residues. CDR3 loop: CASSLASGQQGNTIYF. CDR3 sequence (DNA): TGTGCCAGCAGCTTAGCTTCGGGACAGCAGGGAAACACCATATATTTT.

The chain employs TRBV9 and TRBJ2-5, with D possibly being TRBD1 (5 bases). Judging by the DNA end, TRBJ2-7 fits better; the J call may be wrong. There are 14 residues in the CDR3. Germline CDR1 is SGDLS and CDR2 is YYNGEE. In nucleotides, the CDR3 is TGTGCCAGCAGCGTAGCCAGTACAGGCTACGAGCAGTACTTC. Amino acid sequence: CASSVASTGYEQYF.

The J gene is TRBJ1-2, the V gene TRBV28; D perhaps matches TRBD1 (5 bases). Germline loops: CDR1 MDHEN, CDR2 SYDVKM. This CDR3 has 15 residues. Trimming shortened V by 6 bases and J by 5 bases, and 19 bases separated the two germline ends. The CDR3 sequence is CASSTGTRPGYGYTF. The CDR3 DNA is TGTGCCAGCAGCACTGGGACTCGCCCAGGATATGGCTACACCTTC.

V usage is TRBV5-6 and J usage is TRBJ2-7; 12 nucleotides match TRBD2. V shed 4 bases and J 1 base; nucleotides not matched to a gene: 9. The germline gives CDR1 SGHDT, CDR2 YYEEEE. The CDR3 is 17 residues long. The CDR3 bases are TGTGCCAGCAGCCGGCGAGGGACTAGCGGGCCTTCCTACGAGCAGTACTTC. Translating gives CASSRRGTSGPSYEQYF.

This chain joins TRBV19 and TRBJ2-7; D perhaps matches TRBD1 (6 bases). The V and J ends lost 6 bases and 5 bases respectively, with 17 bases between them. Germline CDR1 reads LNHDA; CDR2 reads SQIVND (reference sequence). The CDR3 is made up of 14 amino acids. The CDR3 DNA reads TGTGCCAGTAGCCACACAGGGAACCCTAACGAGCAGTACTTC. Amino acids: CASSHTGNPNEQYF.

J is TRBJ1-2 and V is TRBV28; no firm D call. Germline CDR1 and CDR2: MDHEN and SYDVKM. Deletions cut 4 bases from V and 6 bases from J, with 6 bases between. CDR3 length equals 11 residues. The CDR3 DNA reads TGTGCCAGCAGTTATCGGGATGGCTACACCTTC. It yields the protein CASSYRDGYTF.

The V and J genes are TRBV5-8 and TRBJ1-1; 9 positions match TRBD1. The CDR3 is 17 amino acids. The germline V gene encodes CDR1 SGHTS and CDR2 YDEGEE. The V and J ends lost 0 bases and 1 base, in that order; junction bases with no gene match: 7. The CDR3 protein is CASSLDGTGHRNTEAFF. CDR3 nucleotides: TGTGCCAGCAGCTTGGATGGGACAGGGCATCGGAACACTGAAGCTTTCTTT.

The J gene is TRBJ2-1, the V gene TRBV6-1; 8 positions match TRBD2. The V gene's germline CDR1 is MNHNS and CDR2 SASEGT. The J segment lost 1 base and the V segment lost 3 bases, leaving 2 bases of the junction unmatched. This CDR3 has 15 residues. The DNA for the CDR3 is TGTGCCAGCAGTGATAGCGGGGCATCCTACAATGAGCAGTTCTTC. Amino acid sequence: CASSDSGASYNEQFF.

The genes are TRBV29-1 and TRBJ2-1; D might be TRBD2 (6 bases). V lost 6 bases and J lost 4, with 13 bases in between. Germline CDR1 SQVTM, CDR2 ANQGSEA. The CDR3 loop spans 13 amino acids. CDR3 nucleotides: TGCAGCGTACGGGACTCATCATACAATGAGCAGTTCTTC. It yields the protein CSVRDSSYNEQFF.